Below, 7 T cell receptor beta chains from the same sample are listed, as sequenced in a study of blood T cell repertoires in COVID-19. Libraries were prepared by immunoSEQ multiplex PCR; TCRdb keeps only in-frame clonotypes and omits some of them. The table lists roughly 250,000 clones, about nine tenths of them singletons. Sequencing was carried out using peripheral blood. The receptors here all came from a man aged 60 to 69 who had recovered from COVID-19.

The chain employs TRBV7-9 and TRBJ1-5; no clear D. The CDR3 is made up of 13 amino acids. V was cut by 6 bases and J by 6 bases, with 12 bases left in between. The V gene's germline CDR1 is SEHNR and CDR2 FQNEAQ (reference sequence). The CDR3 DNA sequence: TGTGCCAGCAGTCCTGAGGGTGTTCAGCCCCAGCATTTT. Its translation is CASSPEGVQPQHF.

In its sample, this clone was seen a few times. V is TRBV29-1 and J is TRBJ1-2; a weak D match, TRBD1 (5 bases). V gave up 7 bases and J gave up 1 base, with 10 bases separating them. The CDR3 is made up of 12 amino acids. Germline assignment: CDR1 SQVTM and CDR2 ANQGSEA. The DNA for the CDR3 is TGCAGCGCGGAGACAGATAACTATGGCTACACCTTC. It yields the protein CSAETDNYGYTF. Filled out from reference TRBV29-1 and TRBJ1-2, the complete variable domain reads SAVISQKPSRDICQRGTSLTIQCQVDSQVTMMFWYRQQPGQSLTLIATANQGSEATYESGFVIDKFPISRPNLTFSTLTVSNMSPEDSSIYLCSAETDNYGYTFGSGTRLTVV.

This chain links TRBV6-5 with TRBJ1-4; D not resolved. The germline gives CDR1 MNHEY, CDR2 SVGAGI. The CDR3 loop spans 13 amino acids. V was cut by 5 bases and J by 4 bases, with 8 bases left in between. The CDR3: CASSRSINEKLFF. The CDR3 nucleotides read TGTGCCAGCAGTCGGTCAATTAATGAAAAACTGTTTTTT.

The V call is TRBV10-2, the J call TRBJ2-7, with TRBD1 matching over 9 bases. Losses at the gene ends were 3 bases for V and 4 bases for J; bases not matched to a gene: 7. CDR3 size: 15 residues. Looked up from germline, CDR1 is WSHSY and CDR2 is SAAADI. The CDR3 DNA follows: TGCGCCAGCAGTGAACCGGGACAGGGTAGATACGAGCAGTACGTC. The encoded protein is CASSEPGQGRYEQYV.

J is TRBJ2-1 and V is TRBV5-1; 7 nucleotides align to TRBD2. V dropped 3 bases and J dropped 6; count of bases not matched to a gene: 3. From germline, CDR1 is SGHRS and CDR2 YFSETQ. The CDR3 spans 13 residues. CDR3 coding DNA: TGCGCCAGCAGCTCTCTAGCGGTCAATGAGCAGTTCTTC. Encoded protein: CASSSLAVNEQFF.

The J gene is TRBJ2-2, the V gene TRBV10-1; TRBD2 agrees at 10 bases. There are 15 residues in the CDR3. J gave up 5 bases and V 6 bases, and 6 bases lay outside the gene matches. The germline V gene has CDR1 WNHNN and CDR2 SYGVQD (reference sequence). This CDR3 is CASSLAGEGTGELFF. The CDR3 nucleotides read TGCGCCAGCAGCCTAGCGGGGGAGGGGACCGGGGAGCTGTTTTTT.

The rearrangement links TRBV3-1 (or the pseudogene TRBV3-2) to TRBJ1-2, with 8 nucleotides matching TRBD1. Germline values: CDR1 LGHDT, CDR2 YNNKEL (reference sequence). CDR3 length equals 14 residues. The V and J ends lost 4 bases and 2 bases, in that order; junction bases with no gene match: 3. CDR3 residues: CASSPRTGNYGYTF. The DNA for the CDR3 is TGTGCCAGCAGCCCCCGGACAGGGAACTATGGCTACACCTTC.